A single sample is the source of the 9 T cell receptor beta chains below, sequenced in a study of cytomegalovirus exposure and HLA in healthy donors. The table came from immunoSEQ multiplex PCR; TCRdb's copy has only in-frame clones and leaves some out. The sample records approximately 260,000 clones, 75% to 90% being singletons. What was sequenced was PBMCs. These TCRs come from a woman in her twenties or thirties in good health and CMV-seropositive.

V is TRBV7-9 and J is TRBJ2-7; TRBD1 aligns across 9 bases. With 5 bases clipped from V and 2 bases from J, the junction kept 4 bases outside the gene matches. The CDR3 is 14 amino acids. Looked up from germline, CDR1 is SEHNR and CDR2 is FQNEAQ (reference sequence). CDR3 in amino acids: CASSLRQGAYEQYF. The CDR3 DNA sequence: TGTGCCAGCAGCCTAAGACAGGGGGCCTACGAGCAGTACTTC.

Turning to this clone: Different DNA sequences within this sample yield the same CDR3. This sequence joins TRBV5-1 and TRBJ2-2; possible D gene TRBD2, 5 bases. V lost 3 bases and J 0 bases, leaving 9 bases between the germline ends. Germline CDR1 reads SGHRS; CDR2 reads YFSETQ. The CDR3 loop spans 15 amino acids. The CDR3 is CASSSGLPNTGELFF. DNA for the CDR3: TGCGCCAGCAGCTCTGGACTGCCGAACACCGGGGAGCTGTTTTTT.

The chain uses TRBV5-1 and TRBJ2-7; TRBD1 aligns across 8 bases. The germline CDR1 and CDR2 sequences are SGHRS and YFSETQ. After removal of 1 base from V and 3 bases from J, the junction contained 6 bases not matched to a gene. The CDR3 extends over 15 amino acids. CDR3 amino acids: CASSLMTGDNYEQYF. The CDR3 DNA is TGCGCCAGCAGCTTGATGACAGGGGACAACTACGAGCAGTACTTC.

The CDR3 nucleotides read TGTGCCAGCAGGACTCCCGGACAGTTGGGACCAGATACGCAGTATTTT. Protein: CASRTPGQLGPDTQYF. The genes are TRBV2 and TRBJ2-3; maybe TRBD1 (6 bases). Trimming left V 6 bases short and J 4 bases short, with 20 bases between. Germline V gene sequence: CDR1 SNHLY, CDR2 FYNNEI. This CDR3 comprises 16 residues.

This chain joins TRBV27 and TRBJ2-5, with 9 bases matching TRBD1. Germline CDR1 reads MNHEY; CDR2 reads SMNVEV (reference sequence). The CDR3 length is 16 residues. V was clipped by 4 bases and J by 5 bases; unmatched bases: 11. In DNA, the CDR3 is TGTGCCAGCAGTTCCTATCGTGGACAGGGGATTGAGACCCAGTACTTC. It codes for CASSSYRGQGIETQYF.

This chain uses TRBV5-1 with TRBJ2-1; possible D gene TRBD2, 5 bases. CDR1 and CDR2 from the germline V gene are SGHRS and YFSETQ. V lost 4 bases and J 7 bases, leaving 18 bases between the germline ends. This CDR3 spans 15 amino acids. This chain's CDR3 is CASSQTVTTKNEQFF. The CDR3 DNA reads TGCGCCAGCAGCCAAACAGTGACTACCAAGAATGAGCAGTTCTTC.

The chain couples TRBV6-6 to TRBJ1-2, with D possibly being TRBD1 (6 bases). Trimming took 5 bases from V and 4 from J, leaving 17 bases between them. This CDR3 contains 15 residues. Germline CDR1 is MNHNY and CDR2 is SVGAGI (reference sequence). The CDR3, as DNA: TGTGCCAGCAGTCCCGGAGGACAGATGCCCTATGGCTACACCTTC. This sequence encodes CASSPGGQMPYGYTF.

A word on this clone: The sample contains more than one DNA sequence encoding this CDR3. This chain links TRBV28 with TRBJ1-3; D not certain. The CDR3 has 12 residues. Per germline, CDR1 MDHEN and CDR2 SYDVKM. With 3 bases removed from V and 3 bases from J, the gap between germline ends came to 3 bases. DNA of the CDR3: TGTGCCAGCAGTTTTCGTGGAAACACCATATATTTT. Protein product: CASSFRGNTIYF.

The V gene is TRBV27, the J gene TRBJ2-5; the D is unclear. The CDR3 is 14 residues long. V gave up 2 bases and J gave up 2 bases, with 9 bases separating them. From germline, CDR1 is MNHEY and CDR2 SMNVEV (reference sequence). CDR3 amino acids: CASSLLGSQETQYF. CDR3 in DNA: TGTGCCAGCAGTTTACTAGGCAGTCAAGAGACCCAGTACTTC.